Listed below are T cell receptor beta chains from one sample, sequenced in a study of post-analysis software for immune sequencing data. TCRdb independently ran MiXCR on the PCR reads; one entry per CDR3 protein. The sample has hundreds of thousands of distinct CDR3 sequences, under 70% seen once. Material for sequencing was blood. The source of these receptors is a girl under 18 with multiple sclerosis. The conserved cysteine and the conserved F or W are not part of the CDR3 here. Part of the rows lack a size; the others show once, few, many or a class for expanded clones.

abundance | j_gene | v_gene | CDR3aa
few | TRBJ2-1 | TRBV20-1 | SASGTESYEQF
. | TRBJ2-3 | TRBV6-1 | ASSEILAGSSTDTQY
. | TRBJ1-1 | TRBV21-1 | ASSTLQGVDTEAF
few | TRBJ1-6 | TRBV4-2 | ASSQGELRDSPLH
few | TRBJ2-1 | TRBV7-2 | ASSRGRRGGHNEQF
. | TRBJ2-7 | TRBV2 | ANTGTTYEQY
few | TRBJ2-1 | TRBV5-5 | ASKEGGNGYNEQF
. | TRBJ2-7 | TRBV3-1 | ASSPIANRNAATLSYEQY
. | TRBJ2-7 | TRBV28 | ASSPVASGFYEQY
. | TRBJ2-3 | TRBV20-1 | SARDVGVGIADTQY
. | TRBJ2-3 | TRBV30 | AWSGPSDTQY
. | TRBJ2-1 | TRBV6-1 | AISPGYRYNEQF
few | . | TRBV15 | ATRGGNHEQY
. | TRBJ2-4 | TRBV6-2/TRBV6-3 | ASSSGTVFSIQY
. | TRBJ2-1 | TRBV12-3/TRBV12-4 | ASSPIAGPYEQF
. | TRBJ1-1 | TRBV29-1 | SVEAGGGTEAF
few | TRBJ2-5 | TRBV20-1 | SAITDYPKETQY
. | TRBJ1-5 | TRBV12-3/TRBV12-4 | ASSLGRGEYGSQPRH
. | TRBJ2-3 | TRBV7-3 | ASSTRRASGGTDTQY
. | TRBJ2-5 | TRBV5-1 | ASSWTFQETQY
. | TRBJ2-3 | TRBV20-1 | SAIFQPSTDTQY
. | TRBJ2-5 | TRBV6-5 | ASSYSSRDHSYKQY
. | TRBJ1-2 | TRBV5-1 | ASSLVRSNNYGYT
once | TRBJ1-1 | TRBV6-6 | ASSYADTEAF
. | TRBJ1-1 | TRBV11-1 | ASIRSEGETEAF
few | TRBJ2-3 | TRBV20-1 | SFRGGATQY
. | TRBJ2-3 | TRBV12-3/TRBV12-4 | ASTPTGGTTDTQY
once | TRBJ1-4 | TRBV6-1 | ASSGHGSNEKLF
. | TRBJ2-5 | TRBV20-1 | SARDEGLGDYRRY
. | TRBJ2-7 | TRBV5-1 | ASSPGTGVVNEQY
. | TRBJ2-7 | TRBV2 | ASWDITSSYEQY
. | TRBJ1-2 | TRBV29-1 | SATLMDYGYT